The source of this T cell receptor beta chain is a study of T cells in Graves' hyperthyroidism and ophthalmopathy. Germline loops: CDR1 MNHEY, CDR2 SVGAGI. This CDR3 comprises 15 residues. V dropped 0 bases and J dropped 0 bases, with 8 bases sitting between them. Amplified TCR beta CDR3 regions derived from RNA transcripts. The study used the HTBI primer set for a first-round RT-PCR of the TCR CDR3. TCRdb redid the calling of the multiplex PCR reads with MiXCR, one entry per CDR3 protein. The sample lists some 500,000 distinct CDR3 sequences; around 14% were seen once. This clonotype was counted at least ten times.

Sequencing was carried out using blood. The clonotype originates from a young woman with Graves' hyperthyroidism. The chain joins TRBV6-5 to TRBJ1-1; TRBD1 is a possible D gene (5 bases). The CDR3 spells CASSYSGRVNTEAFF. The CDR3, as DNA: TGTGCCAGCAGTTACTCGGGCAGGGTGAACACTGAAGCTTTCTTT.